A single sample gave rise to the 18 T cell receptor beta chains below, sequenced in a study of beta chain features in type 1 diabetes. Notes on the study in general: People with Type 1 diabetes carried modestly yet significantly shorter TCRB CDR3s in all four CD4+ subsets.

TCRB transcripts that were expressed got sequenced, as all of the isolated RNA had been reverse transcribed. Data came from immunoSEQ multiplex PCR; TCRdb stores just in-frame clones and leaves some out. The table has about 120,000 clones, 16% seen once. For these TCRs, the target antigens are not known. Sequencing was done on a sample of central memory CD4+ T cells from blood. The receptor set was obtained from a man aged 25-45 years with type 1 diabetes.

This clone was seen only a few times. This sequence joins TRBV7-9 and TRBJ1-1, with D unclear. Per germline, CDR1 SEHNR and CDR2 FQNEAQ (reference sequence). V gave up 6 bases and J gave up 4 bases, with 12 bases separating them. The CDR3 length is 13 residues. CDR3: CASRTPGVTEAFF. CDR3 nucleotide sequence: TGTGCCAGCAGAACCCCCGGGGTCACTGAAGCTTTCTTT.

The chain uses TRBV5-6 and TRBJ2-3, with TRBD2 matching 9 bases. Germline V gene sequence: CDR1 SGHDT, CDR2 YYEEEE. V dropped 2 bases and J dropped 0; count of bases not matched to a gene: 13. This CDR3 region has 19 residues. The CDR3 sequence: CASSFSLASGATSTDTQYF. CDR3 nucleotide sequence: TGTGCCAGCAGCTTTTCTTTGGCTAGCGGGGCTACTAGCACAGATACGCAGTATTTT.

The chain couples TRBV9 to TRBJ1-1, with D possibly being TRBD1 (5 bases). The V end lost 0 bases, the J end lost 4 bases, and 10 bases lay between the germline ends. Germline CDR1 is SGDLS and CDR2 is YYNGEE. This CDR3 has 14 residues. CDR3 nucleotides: TGTGCCAGCAGCGTAGATACGGGACGCACTGAAGCTTTCTTT. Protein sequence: CASSVDTGRTEAFF.

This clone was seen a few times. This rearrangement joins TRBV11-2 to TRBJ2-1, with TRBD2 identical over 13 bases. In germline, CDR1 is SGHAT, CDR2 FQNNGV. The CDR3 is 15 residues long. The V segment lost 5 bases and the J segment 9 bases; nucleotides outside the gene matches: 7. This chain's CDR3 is CASSRTSGGASEQFF. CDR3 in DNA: TGTGCCAGCAGCCGTACTAGCGGGGGGGCATCTGAGCAGTTCTTC.

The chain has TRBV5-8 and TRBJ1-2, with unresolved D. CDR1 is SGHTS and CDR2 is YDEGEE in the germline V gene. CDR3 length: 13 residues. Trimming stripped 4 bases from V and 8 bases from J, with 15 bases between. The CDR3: CASSLEVRLGYTF. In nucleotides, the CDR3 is TGTGCCAGCAGCCTGGAAGTAAGGCTCGGCTACACCTTC.

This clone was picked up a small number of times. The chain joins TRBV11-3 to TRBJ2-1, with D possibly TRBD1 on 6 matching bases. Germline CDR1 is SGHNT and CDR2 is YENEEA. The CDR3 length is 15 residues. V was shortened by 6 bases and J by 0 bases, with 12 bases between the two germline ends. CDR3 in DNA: TGTGCCAGCAGGCAGGGGCCGAGCTCCTACAATGAGCAGTTCTTC. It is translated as CASRQGPSSYNEQFF. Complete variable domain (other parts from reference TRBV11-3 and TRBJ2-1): EAGVVQSPRYKIIEKKQPVAFWCNPISGHNTLYWYLQNLGQGPELLIRYENEEAVDDSQLPKDRFSAERLKGVDSTLKIQPAELGDSAVYLCASRQGPSSYNEQFFGPGTRLTVL.

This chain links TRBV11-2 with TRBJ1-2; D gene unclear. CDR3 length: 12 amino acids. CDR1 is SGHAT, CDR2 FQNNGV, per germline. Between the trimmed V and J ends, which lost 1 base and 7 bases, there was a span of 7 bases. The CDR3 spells CASSLAGRGYTF. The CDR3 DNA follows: TGTGCCAGCAGCTTAGCCGGCCGTGGCTACACCTTC.

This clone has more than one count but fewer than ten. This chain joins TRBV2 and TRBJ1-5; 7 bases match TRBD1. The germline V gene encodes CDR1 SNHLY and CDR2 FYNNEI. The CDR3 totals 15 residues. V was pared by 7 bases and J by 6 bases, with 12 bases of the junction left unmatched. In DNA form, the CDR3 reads TGTGCCAGCATGAAAGAGACAGGGATCGGTCAGCCCCAGCATTTT. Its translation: CASMKETGIGQPQHF.

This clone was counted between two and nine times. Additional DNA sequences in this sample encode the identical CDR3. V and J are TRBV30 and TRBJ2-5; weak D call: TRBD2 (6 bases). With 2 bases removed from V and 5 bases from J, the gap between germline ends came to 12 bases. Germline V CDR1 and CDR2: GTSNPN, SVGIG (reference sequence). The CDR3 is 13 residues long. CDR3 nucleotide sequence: TGTGCCTGGAGTCCCGGGGGAAGGGAGACCCAGTACTTC. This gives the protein CAWSPGGRETQYF.

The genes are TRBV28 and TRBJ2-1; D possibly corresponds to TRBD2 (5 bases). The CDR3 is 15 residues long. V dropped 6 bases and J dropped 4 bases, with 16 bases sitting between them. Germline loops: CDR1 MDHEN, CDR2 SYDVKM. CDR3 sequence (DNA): TGTGCCAGCAGCCCTCCTGGACGGACTTACAATGAGCAGTTCTTC. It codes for CASSPPGRTYNEQFF.

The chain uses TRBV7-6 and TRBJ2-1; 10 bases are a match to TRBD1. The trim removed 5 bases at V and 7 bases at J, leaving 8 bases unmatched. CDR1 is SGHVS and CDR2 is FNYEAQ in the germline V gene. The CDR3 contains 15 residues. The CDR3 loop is CASSPSGQGINEQFF. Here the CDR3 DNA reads TGTGCCAGCAGCCCTTCGGGACAGGGGATTAATGAGCAGTTCTTC.

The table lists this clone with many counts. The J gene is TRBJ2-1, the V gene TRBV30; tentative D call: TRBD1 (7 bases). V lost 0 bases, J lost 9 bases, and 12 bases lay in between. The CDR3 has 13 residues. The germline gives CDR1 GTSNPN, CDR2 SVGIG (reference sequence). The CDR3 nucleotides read TGTGCCTGGAGTGTGTCAGGGGGGAGTGAGCAGTTCTTC. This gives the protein CAWSVSGGSEQFF. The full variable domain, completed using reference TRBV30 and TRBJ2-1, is SQTIHQWPATLVQPVGSPLSLECTVEGTSNPNLYWYRQAAGRGLQLLFYSVGIGQISSEVPQNLSASRPQDRQFILSSKKLLLSDSGFYLCAWSVSGGSEQFFGPGTRLTVL.

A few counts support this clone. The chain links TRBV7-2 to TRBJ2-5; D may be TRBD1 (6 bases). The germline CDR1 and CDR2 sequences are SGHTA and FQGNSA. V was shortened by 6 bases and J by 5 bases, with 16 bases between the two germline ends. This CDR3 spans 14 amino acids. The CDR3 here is CASRSRGSGETQYF. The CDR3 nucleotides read TGTGCCAGCAGATCCAGGGGATCGGGTGAGACCCAGTACTTC.

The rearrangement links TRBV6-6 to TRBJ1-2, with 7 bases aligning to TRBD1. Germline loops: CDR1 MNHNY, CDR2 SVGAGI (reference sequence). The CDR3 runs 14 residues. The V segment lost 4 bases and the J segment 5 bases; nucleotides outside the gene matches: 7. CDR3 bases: TGTGCCAGCAGTTCCGAGACAGGGATTTATGGCTACACCTTC. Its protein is CASSSETGIYGYTF.

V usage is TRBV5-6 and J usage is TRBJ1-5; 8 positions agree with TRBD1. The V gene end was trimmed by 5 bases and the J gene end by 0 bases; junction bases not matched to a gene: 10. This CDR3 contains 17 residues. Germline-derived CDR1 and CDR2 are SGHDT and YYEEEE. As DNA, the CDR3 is TGTGCCAGCAGTTCTTTTGGGACAGGCTATAGCAATCAGCCCCAGCATTTT. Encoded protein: CASSSFGTGYSNQPQHF.

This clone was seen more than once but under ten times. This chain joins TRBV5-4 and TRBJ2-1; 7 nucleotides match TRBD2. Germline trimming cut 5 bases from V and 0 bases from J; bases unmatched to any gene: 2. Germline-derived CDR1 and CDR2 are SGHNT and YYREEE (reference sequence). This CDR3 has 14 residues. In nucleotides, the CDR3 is TGTGCCAGCAGGACTAGCAACTCCTACAATGAGCAGTTCTTC. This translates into CASRTSNSYNEQFF.

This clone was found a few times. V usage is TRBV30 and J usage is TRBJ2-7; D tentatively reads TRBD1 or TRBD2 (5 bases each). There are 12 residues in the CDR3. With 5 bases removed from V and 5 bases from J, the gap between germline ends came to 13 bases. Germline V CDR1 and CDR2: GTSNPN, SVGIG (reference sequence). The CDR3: CAWDPGTNEQYF. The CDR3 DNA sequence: TGTGCCTGGGACCCCGGGACCAACGAGCAGTACTTC.

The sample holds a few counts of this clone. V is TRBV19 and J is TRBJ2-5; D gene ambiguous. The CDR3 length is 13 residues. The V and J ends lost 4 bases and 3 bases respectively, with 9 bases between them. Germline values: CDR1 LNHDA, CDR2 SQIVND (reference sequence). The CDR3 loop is CASSNGDKETQYF. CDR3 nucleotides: TGTGCCAGTAGTAATGGAGATAAAGAGACCCAGTACTTC.